Each of the 12 T cell receptor beta chains below was sequenced from the same sample in a study of CD4 and CD8 cells across lung adenocarcinoma regions. TCRdb re-analysed the PCR reads in MiXCR, keeping a single row per CDR3 protein. Of under 20,000 distinct CDR3 sequences in the sample, around 53% were seen once. Source material: CD8+ T cells from the center of a lung tumor. These receptors all stem from a female donor with lung adenocarcinoma. The CD4 and CD8 labels of this study may be unreliable.

The genes are TRBV20-1 and TRBJ2-3; D is perhaps TRBD2 (5 bases). The J call may be wrong; the DNA end is better matched by TRBJ2-7. This CDR3 has 14 amino acids. Per germline, CDR1 DFQATT and CDR2 SNEGSKA (reference sequence). This chain's CDR3 is CRARAGRPQETQYF. The CDR3 DNA reads TGCAGGGCGCGTGCGGGCCGGCCCCAAGAGACGCAGTACTTC.

This clonotype has only a few counts. The V call is TRBV6-1, the J call TRBJ2-1; 10 nucleotides agree with TRBD1. With 2 bases clipped from V and 10 bases from J, the junction kept 11 bases outside the gene matches. This CDR3 is 16 amino acids long. Germline V gene data show CDR1 as MNHNS and CDR2 as SASEGT. The CDR3 sequence: CASSESPGQGYEEQFF. The CDR3 coding sequence is TGTGCCAGCAGTGAAAGTCCGGGACAGGGGTACGAGGAGCAGTTCTTC.

The rearrangement links TRBV6-1 to TRBJ2-4; weak D call: TRBD1 (5 bases). The CDR3 length is 14 residues. V shed 6 bases and J shed 13 bases, with 22 bases lying between them. Germline V gives CDR1 MNHNS, CDR2 SASEGT. Written as DNA, the CDR3 is TGTGCCAGCAGGGGGCTGCGAGCCAAAAATACGCAGTACTTC. It codes for CASRGLRAKNTQYF.

This sequence joins TRBV27 and TRBJ2-2; D is possibly TRBD2 (5 bases). Trimming took 5 bases from V and 11 from J, leaving 21 bases between them. Germline loops: CDR1 MNHEY, CDR2 SMNVEV (reference sequence). The length of the CDR3 is 15 residues. The CDR3 DNA reads as TGTGCCAGCAGTCTACGGGGTGCGAACACCGATGAGCTGTTTTTT. Translated: CASSLRGANTDELFF.

The V and J genes are TRBV10-1 and TRBJ2-1, with 11 bases aligning to TRBD2. Germline assignment: CDR1 WNHNN and CDR2 SYGVQD (reference sequence). The CDR3 contains 17 residues. Germline trimming cut 3 bases from V and 7 bases from J; bases unmatched to any gene: 11. The CDR3 loop reads CASSDLPTSGGSNEQFF. The CDR3 DNA sequence: TGCGCCAGCAGTGATCTTCCCACTAGCGGGGGATCTAATGAGCAGTTCTTC.

The rearrangement joins TRBV6-1 to TRBJ1-1, with D perhaps TRBD1 (5 bases). Germline CDR1 is MNHNS and CDR2 is SASEGT. There are 13 residues in the CDR3. Trimming took off 3 bases at V and 7 bases at J, with 12 bases between the two ends. The CDR3 loop is CASSDQGWNEAFF. CDR3 sequence (DNA): TGTGCCAGCAGTGATCAGGGTTGGAATGAAGCTTTCTTT.

Sample share makes this clonotype medium-sized. The J gene is TRBJ2-5, the V gene TRBV6-5; no clear D gene. The J call may be faulty, since TRBJ2-7 better matches the DNA end. This CDR3 contains 15 residues. The germline V gene encodes CDR1 MNHEY and CDR2 SVGAGI. For the CDR3, the DNA is TGTGCCAGCAGTTACTCGATACATCAGTCCCACGAGCAGTACTTC. Amino acids: CASSYSIHQSHEQYF.

In its sample, this clonotype was seen many times. The chain couples TRBV6-1 to TRBJ2-4; TRBD2 agrees at 12 bases. V lost 7 bases to trimming and J lost 7 bases; unmatched junction nucleotides: 11. The CDR3 contains 16 residues. Germline CDR1 MNHNS, CDR2 SASEGT. CDR3 sequence: CASTMATSGSRNIQYF. In DNA, the CDR3 is TGTGCCAGCACCATGGCGACTAGCGGGAGTAGGAACATTCAGTACTTC.

The CDR3, as DNA: TGTGCCATCAGGGGGCGGTCCAACACAGATACGCAGTACTTC. Translated, it gives CAIRGRSNTDTQYF. V gene TRBV10-3 combines with J gene TRBJ2-3; TRBD1 is a possible D gene (5 bases). Judging by the DNA end, TRBJ2-7 fits better; the J call may be wrong. The CDR3 runs to 14 residues. Looked up from germline, CDR1 is ENHRY and CDR2 is SYGVKD.

This chain joins TRBV6-1 and TRBJ1-1; D perhaps matches TRBD1 (5 bases). Germline V CDR1 and CDR2: MNHNS, SASEGT. V lost 3 bases to trimming and J lost 3 bases, with 14 bases between them. This CDR3 is built from 15 residues. For the CDR3, the DNA is TGTGCCAGCAGTGATTTCAGGGTTGGGGACACTGAAGCTTTCTTT. Its translation: CASSDFRVGDTEAFF.

This clonotype has a handful of counts. J is TRBJ1-4 and V is TRBV7-2; D is undetermined. Trimming cost V 5 bases and J 7 bases, with 17 bases left between them. The germline V gene encodes CDR1 SGHTA and CDR2 FQGNSA. CDR3 length: 15 residues. The CDR3 here is CASSQNSMAGEKLFF. DNA of the CDR3: TGTGCCAGCAGCCAGAACAGCATGGCTGGTGAAAAACTGTTTTTT.

The chain joins TRBV10-1 to TRBJ2-1; D gene unclear. CDR3 length: 11 amino acids. The V end lost 6 bases, the J end lost 6 bases, and 6 bases lay between the germline ends. From germline, CDR1 is WNHNN and CDR2 SYGVQD (reference sequence). Here the CDR3 reads CASRDGNEQFF. CDR3 bases: TGCGCCAGCAGGGACGGCAATGAGCAGTTCTTC.